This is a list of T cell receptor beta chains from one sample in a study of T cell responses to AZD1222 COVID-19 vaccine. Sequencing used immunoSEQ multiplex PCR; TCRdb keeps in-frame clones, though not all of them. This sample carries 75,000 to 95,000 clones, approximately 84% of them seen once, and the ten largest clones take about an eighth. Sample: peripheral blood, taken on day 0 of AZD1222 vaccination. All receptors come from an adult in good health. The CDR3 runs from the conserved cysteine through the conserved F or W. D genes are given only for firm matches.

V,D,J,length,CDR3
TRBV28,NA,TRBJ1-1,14,CASSLYGVVGEAFF
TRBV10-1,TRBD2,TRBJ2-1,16,CASSGPGLAGDNEQFF
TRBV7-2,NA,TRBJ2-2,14,CASSLGAGNGELFF
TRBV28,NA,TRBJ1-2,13,CASSSSRVNGYTF
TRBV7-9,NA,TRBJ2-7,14,CATSSGSRSYEQYF
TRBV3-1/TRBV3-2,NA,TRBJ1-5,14,CASSQGQVRQPQHF
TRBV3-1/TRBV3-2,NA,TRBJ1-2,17,CASSQTTGGTPNYGYTF
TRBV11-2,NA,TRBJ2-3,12,CASSAIGDTQYF
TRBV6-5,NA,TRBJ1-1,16,CASSYNYQLLVAEAFF
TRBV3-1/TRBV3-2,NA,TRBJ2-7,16,CASTPESRGGTYEQYF
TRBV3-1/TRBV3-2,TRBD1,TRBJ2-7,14,CASTWTGTPYEQYF
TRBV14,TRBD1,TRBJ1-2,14,CASSPPDRGYGYTF
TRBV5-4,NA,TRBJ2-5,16,CASSPGPGEGQETQYF
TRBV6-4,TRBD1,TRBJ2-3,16,CASSDQPGQGADTQYF
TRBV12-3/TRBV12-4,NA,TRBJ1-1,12,CASSFSGTLAPF
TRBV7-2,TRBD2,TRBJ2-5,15,CASTKGGAGEETQYF
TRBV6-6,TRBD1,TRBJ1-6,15,CASSYSGQGEVPLHF
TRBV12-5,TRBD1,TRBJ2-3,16,CASGPIRDRGADTQYF
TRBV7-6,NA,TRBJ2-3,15,CASSFSTGRDATQYF
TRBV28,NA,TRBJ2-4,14,CASSPFGQENIQYF
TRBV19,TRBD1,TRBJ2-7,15,CASSISGTGIHEQYF
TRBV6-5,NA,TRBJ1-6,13,CASDPQVASPLHF
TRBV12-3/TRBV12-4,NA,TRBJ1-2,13,CASSSTGGENYTF
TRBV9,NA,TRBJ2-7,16,CASSPTGTAVWDEQYF
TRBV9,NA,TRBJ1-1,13,CASSPQPGTEAFF
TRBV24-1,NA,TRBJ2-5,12,CATSDPSETQYF
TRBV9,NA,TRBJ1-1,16,CASSVVYGGEGTEAFF
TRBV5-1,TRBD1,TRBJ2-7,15,CASSPGTAKSYEQYF
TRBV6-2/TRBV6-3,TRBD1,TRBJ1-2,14,CASSWNRGGYGYTF
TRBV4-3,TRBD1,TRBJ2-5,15,CASSPRGQRQETQYF
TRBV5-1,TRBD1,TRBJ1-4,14,CASSSQGVNEKLFF
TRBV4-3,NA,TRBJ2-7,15,CASSQLRDTSYEQYF
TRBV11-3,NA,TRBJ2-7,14,CASSPESGTYEQYF
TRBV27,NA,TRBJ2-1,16,CASSLNNHPSYNEQFF
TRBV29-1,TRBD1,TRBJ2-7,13,CSAGDRISYEQYF
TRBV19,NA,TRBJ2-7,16,CASSALTGKGGYEQYF
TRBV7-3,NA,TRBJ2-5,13,CASSSGQQETQYF
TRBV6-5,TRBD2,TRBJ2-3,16,CASSLLAGTPTDTQYF
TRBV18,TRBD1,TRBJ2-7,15,CASSPRDRGGYEQYF
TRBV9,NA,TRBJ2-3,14,CASSLAGSTDTQYF
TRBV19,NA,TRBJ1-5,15,CASSAHQSVNQPQHF
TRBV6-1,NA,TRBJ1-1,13,CASILGGGTEAFF
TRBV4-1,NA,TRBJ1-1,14,CASSHPSGPFEAFF
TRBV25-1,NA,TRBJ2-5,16,CASSEGSWGPVGAQYF
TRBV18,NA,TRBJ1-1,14,CASSPTDSDTEAFF
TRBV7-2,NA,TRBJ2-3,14,CASSYRGGPDTQYF
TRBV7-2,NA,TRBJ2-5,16,CASSPSPANLQETQYF
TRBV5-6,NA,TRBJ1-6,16,CASSPLGRGRNSPLHF
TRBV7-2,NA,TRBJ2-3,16,CASSLGGGSATDTQYF
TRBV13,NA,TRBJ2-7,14,CASSLMIRSDEQYF
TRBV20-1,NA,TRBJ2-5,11,CSADNQETQYF
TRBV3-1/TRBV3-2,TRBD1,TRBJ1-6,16,CASSLGQSSYNSPLHF
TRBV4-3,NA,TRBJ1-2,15,CASSQDPGPNYGYTF
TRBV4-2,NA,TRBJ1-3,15,CASSQDRAVGNTIYF